Listed below are T cell receptor beta chains from one sample, sequenced in a study of blood T cell repertoires in COVID-19. Sequencing used immunoSEQ multiplex PCR; TCRdb keeps in-frame clones, though not all of them. Here the sample spans some 340,000 clones, roughly 90% being singletons. Material: PBMCs or T cells enriched from blood (not recorded which). The receptors shown here come from a woman aged 30 to 39 who had been exposed to COVID-19. CDR3s leave out the opening cysteine and the closing phenylalanine or tryptophan.

v_call,cdr3_aa
TRBV9,ASSGLSTEAGGYT
TRBV20-1,SASLAPDTQY
TRBV19,ASKRAPGQGFYGYT
TRBV14,ASSTSMGGRTNYGYT
TRBV7-2,ASSPTGNQPQH
TRBV5-1,ASSSHPRQSYGYT
TRBV6-5,ASSYSGRAGEKLF
TRBV9,ASSVGTSFGDTQY
TRBV4-1,ASSQVSTGGIYEQY
TRBV7-2,ASSSPRGTSGAQETQY
TRBV6-6,ASSLTGVETQY
TRBV4-2,ASSQEADTLRNTIY
TRBV19,ASSPTSGIVKNIQY
TRBV27,ASRVRDSPLH